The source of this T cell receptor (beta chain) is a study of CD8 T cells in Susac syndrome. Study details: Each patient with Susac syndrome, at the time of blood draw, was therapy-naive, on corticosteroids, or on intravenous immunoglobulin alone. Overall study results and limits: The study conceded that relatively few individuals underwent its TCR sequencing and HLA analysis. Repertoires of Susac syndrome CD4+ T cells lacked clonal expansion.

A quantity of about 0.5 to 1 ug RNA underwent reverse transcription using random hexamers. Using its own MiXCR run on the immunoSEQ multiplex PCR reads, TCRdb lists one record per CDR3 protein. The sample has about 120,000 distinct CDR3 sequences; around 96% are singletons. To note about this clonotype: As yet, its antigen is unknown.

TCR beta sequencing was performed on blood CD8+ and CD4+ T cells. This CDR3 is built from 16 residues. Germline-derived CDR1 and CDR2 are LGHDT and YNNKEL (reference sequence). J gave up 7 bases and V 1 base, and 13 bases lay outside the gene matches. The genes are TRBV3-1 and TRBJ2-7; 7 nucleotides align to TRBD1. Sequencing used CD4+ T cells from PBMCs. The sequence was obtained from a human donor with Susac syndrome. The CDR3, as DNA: TGTGCCAGCAGCCAAGCTGACAGGGCGAACCGCGAGGAGCAGTACTTC. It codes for CASSQADRANREEQYF.